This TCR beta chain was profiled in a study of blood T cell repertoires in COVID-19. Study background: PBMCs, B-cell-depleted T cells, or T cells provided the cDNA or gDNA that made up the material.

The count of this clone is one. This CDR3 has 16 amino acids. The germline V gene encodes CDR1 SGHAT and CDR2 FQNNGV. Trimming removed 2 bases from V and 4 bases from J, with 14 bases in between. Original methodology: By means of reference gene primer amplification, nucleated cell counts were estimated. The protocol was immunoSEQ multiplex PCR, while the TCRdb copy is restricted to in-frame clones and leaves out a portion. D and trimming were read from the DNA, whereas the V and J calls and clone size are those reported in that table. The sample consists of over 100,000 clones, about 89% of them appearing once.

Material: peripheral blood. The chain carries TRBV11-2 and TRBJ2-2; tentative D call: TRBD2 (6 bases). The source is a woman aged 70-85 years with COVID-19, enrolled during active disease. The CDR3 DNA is TGTGCCAGCAGCTTAAGCCGGGGACTCACCACCGGGGAGCTGTTTTTT. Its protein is CASSLSRGLTTGELFF.